The clone carrying this T cell receptor (beta chain) was detected only a few times. These data come from a study of T cells of healthy individuals. Trimming removed 6 bases from V and 6 bases from J; junction bases left unmatched: 6. The CDR3 consists of 14 residues. Looked up from germline, CDR1 is DFQATT and CDR2 is SNEGSKA (reference sequence). TCRdb re-analysed the 5' RACE reads in MiXCR, keeping a single row per CDR3 protein. The table records some 69,000 distinct CDR3 sequences, around 15% of them present only once. This chain links TRBV20-1 with TRBJ2-7, with 15 bases lining up with TRBD2. The origin of this receptor is a human donor in good health. CDR3 residues: CSADGLAGGGEQYF. In DNA form, the CDR3 reads TGCAGTGCCGACGGACTAGCGGGAGGGGGCGAGCAGTACTTC.